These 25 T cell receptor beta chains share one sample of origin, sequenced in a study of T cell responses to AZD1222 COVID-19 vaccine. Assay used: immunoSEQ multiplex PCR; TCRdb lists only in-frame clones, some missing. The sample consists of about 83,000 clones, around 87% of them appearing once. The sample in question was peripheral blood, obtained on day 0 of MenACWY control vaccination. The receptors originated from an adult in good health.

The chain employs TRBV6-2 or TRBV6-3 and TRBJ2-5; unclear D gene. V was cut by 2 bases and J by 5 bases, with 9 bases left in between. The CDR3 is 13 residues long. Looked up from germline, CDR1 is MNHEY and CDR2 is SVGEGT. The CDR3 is CASSYGTDETQYF. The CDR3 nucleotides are TGTGCCAGCAGTTACGGTACAGACGAGACCCAGTACTTC.

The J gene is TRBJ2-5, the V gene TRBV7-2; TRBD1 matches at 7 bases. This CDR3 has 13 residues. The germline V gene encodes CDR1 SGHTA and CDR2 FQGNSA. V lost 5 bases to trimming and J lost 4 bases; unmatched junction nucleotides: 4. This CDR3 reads CASSGTDLETQYF. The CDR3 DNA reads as TGTGCCAGCAGCGGGACAGATTTAGAGACCCAGTACTTC. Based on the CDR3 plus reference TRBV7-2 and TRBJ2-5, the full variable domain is GAGVSQSPSNKVTEKGKDVELRCDPISGHTALYWYRQSLGQGLEFLIYFQGNSAPDKSGLPSDRFSAERTGGSVSTLTIQRTQQEDSAVYLCASSGTDLETQYFGPGTRLLVL.

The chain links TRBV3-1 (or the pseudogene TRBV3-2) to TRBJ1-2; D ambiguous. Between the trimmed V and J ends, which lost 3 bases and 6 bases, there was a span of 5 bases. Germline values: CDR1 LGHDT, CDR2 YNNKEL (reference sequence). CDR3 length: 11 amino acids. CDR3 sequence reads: CASSQRHGYTF. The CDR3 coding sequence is TGTGCCAGCAGCCAGAGGCATGGCTACACCTTC.

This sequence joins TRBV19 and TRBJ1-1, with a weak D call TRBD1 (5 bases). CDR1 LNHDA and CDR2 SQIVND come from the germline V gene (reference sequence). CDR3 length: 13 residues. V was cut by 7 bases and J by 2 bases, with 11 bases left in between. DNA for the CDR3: TGTGCCAGTATGGGGGGGAGAAACACTGAAGCTTTCTTT. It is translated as CASMGGRNTEAFF. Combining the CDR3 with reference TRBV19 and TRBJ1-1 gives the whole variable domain DGGITQSPKYLFRKEGQNVTLSCEQNLNHDAMYWYRQDPGQGLRLIYYSQIVNDFQKGDIAEGYSVSREKKESFPLTVTSAQKNPTAFYLCASMGGRNTEAFFGQGTRLTVV.

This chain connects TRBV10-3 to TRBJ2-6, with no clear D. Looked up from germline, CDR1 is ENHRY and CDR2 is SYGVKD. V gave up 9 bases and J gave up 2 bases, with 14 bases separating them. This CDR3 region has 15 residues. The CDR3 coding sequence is TGTGCCATAAGTACGGTCCCGCCTGGGGCCAACGTCCTGACTTTC. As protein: CAISTVPPGANVLTF.

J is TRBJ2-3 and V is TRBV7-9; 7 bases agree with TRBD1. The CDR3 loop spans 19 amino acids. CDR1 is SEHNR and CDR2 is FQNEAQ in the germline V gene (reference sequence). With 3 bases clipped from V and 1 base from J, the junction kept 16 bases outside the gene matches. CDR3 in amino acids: CASSFIVFQTGPGTDTQYF. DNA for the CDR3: TGTGCCAGCAGCTTTATTGTTTTTCAGACAGGGCCGGGCACAGATACGCAGTATTTT.

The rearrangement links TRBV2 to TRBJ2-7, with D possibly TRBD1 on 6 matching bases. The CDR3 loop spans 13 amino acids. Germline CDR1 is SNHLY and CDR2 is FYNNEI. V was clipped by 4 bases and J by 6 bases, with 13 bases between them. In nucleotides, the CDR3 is TGTGCCAGCAGTGGGGACAACTTGGTCGAGCAGTACTTC. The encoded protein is CASSGDNLVEQYF.

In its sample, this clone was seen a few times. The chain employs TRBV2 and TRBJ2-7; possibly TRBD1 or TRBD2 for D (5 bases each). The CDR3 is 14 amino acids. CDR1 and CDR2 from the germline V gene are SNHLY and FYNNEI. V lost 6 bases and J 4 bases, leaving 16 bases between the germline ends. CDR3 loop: CASRGTVESYEQYF. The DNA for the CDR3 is TGTGCCAGCAGAGGGACGGTGGAGAGTTACGAGCAGTACTTC.

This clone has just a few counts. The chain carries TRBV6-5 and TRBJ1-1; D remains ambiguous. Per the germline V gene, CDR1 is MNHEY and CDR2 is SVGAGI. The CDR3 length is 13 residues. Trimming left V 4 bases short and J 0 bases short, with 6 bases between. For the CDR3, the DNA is TGTGCCAGCAGTTCCCAGCTGAACACTGAAGCTTTCTTT. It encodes CASSSQLNTEAFF.

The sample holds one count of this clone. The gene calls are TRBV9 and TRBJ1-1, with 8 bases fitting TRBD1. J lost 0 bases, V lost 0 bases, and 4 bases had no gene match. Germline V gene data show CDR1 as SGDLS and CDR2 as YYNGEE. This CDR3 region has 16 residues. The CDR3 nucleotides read TGTGCCAGCAGCGTAGGACAGGGGCCGGTGAACACTGAAGCTTTCTTT. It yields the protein CASSVGQGPVNTEAFF.

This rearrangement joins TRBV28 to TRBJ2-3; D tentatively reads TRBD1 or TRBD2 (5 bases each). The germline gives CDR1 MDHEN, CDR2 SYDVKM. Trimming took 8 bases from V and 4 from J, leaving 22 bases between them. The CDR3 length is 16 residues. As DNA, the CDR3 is TGTGCCAGCTACACCCGAGCGAGGGAAGGGGCAGATACGCAGTATTTT. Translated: CASYTRAREGADTQYF.

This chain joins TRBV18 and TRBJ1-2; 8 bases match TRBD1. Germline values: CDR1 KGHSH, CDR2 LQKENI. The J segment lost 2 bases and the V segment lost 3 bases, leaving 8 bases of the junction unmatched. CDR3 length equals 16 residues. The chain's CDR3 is CASSPLGQGTNYGYTF. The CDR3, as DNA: TGTGCCAGCTCACCCTTAGGACAGGGAACAAACTATGGCTACACCTTC.

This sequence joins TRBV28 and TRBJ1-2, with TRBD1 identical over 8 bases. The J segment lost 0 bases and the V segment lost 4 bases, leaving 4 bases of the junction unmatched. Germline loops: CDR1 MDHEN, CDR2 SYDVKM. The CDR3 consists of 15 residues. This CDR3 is CASSSRQGPNYGYTF. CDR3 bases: TGTGCCAGCAGTTCCAGACAGGGGCCTAACTATGGCTACACCTTC.

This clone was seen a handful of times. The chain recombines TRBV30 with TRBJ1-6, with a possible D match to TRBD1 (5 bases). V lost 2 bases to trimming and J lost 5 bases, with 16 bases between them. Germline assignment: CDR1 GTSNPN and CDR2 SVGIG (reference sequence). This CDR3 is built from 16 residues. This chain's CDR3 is CAWSKGLTADNSPLHF. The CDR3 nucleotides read TGTGCCTGGAGTAAAGGGTTGACAGCAGATAATTCACCCCTCCACTTT.

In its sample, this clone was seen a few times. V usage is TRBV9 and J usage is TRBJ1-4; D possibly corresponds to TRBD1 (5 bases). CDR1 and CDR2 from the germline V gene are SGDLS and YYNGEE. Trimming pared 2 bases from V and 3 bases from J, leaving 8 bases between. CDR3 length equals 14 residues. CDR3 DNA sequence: TGTGCCAGCAGCGTGACGGGACCTAATGAAAAACTGTTTTTT. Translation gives CASSVTGPNEKLFF.

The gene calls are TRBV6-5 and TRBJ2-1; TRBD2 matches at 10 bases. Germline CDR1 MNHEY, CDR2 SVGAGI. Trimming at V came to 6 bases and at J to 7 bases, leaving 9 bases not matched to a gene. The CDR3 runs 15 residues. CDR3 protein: CASRPPSGRSNEQFF. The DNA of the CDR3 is TGTGCCAGCAGGCCCCCTAGCGGGAGATCAAATGAGCAGTTCTTC.

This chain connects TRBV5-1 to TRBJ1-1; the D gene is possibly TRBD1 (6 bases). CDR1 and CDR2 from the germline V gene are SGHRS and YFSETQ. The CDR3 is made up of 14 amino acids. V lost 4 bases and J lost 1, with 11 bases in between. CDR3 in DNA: TGCGCCAGCAGCGGGGGCAGGGCGAACACTGAAGCTTTCTTT. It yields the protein CASSGGRANTEAFF.

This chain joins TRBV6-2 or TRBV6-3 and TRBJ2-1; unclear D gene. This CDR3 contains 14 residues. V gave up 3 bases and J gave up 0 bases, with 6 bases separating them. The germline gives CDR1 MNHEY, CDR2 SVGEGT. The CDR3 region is CASSYFLSYNEQFF. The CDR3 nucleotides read TGTGCCAGCAGTTATTTTCTCTCCTACAATGAGCAGTTCTTC.

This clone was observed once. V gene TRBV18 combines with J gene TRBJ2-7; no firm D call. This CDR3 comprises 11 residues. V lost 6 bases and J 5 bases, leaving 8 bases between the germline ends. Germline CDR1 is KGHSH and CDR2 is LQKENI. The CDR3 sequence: CASSPADEQYF. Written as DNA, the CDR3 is TGTGCCAGCTCCCCTGCTGACGAGCAGTACTTC.

The chain's CDR3 is CASSLSVGGGWPQHF. In DNA form, the CDR3 reads TGTGCCAGCAGCTTAAGTGTCGGGGGTGGGTGGCCCCAGCATTTT. The V call is TRBV7-2, the J call TRBJ1-5; tentative D call: TRBD1 (5 bases). Per germline, CDR1 SGHTA and CDR2 FQGNSA. This CDR3 spans 15 amino acids. Trimming stripped 2 bases from V and 9 bases from J, with 17 bases between.

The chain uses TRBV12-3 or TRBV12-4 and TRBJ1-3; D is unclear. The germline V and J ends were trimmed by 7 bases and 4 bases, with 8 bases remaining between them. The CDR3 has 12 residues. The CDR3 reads CASTARGNTIYF. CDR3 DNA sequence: TGTGCCAGCACCGCCAGGGGAAACACCATATATTTT.

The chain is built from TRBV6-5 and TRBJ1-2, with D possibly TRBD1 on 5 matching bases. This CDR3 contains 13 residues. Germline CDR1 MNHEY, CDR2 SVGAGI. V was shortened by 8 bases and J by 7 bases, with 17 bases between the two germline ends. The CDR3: CASGPKTQGGYTF. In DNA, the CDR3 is TGTGCCAGCGGACCGAAAACTCAGGGTGGCTACACCTTC.

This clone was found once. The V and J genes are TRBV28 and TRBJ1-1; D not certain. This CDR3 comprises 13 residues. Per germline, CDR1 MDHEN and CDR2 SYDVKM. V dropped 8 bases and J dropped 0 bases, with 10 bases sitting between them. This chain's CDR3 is CASADFMNTEAFF. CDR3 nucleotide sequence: TGTGCCAGCGCCGACTTTATGAACACTGAAGCTTTCTTT.

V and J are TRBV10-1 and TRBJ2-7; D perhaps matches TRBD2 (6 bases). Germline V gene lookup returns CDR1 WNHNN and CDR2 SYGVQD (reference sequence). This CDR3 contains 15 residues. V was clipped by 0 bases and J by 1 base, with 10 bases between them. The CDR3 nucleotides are TGCGCCAGCAGTGAGTCGCCTAGCGCTTCCTACGAGCAGTACTTC. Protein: CASSESPSASYEQYF.

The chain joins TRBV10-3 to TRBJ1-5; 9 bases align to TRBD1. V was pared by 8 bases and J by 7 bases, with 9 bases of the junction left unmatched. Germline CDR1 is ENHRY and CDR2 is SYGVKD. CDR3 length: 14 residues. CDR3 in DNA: TGTGCCATCGGCAGGGACAGGGAGGAACAGCCCCAGCATTTT. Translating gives CAIGRDREEQPQHF.